The 19 T cell receptor beta chains reported below all come from one sample, sequenced in a study of T cell repertoires in cytomegalovirus infection (dated by TCRdb to the late 2010s). Reads for this sample came from an Illumina HiSeq 1500. Using fastp trimming at Q25 and MiXCR clonotype assembly, TCRdb reanalyzed the public sequencing data and kept in-frame beta chains. All rows with the same CDR3 protein become a single entry with the most common DNA and genes. This sample holds more than 350,000 distinct CDR3 sequences; approximately 30% were observed only once. Clones ranked in the top ten supply roughly 13% of the sample. The sample taken for sequencing was PBMCs. Receptors originate from a human donor in good health (CMV status not recorded). Some clones in this sample may be carry-over from other donors' samples.

At least ten counts were recorded for this clonotype. The chain employs TRBV20-1 and TRBJ2-7; the D gene could be TRBD1 or TRBD2 (5 bases each). The CDR3 loop spans 17 amino acids. The germline V and J ends were trimmed by 7 bases and 0 bases, with 25 bases remaining between them. Germline CDR1 reads DFQATT; CDR2 reads SNEGSKA (reference sequence). The CDR3 DNA reads as TGCAGTGTTCGCCGGGACCGATCTCCTATGGTCTCCTACGAGCAGTACTTC. Translation: CSVRRDRSPMVSYEQYF.

The V and J genes are TRBV24-1 and TRBJ2-2; D is perhaps TRBD2 (5 bases). The V end lost 0 bases, the J end lost 4 bases, and 14 bases lay between the germline ends. Germline-derived CDR1 and CDR2 are KGHDR and SFDVKD. The CDR3 length is 17 residues. Here the CDR3 DNA reads TGTGCCACCAGTGATTTGCTTCAGACGGGGTCCACCGGGGAGCTGTTTTTT. Encoded protein: CATSDLLQTGSTGELFF.

A remark on this clonotype: Likely a read error: the CDR3 ends without its conserved phenylalanine or tryptophan. No DNA is shown, since the ends of the CDR3 on it are uncertain; the CDR3 is the one TCRdb lists. This sequence joins TRBV5-1 and TRBJ2-5; TRBD2 is taken as the D call from the table, unchecked against the DNA. The CDR3 has 17 residues if both end residues are counted. Germline V gene lookup returns CDR1 SGHRS and CDR2 YFSETQ. The CDR3 reads CASSSEGPQTGRETQYL.

This clonotype has ten or more counts. J is TRBJ2-5 and V is TRBV5-1, with TRBD2 matching over 13 bases. CDR1 and CDR2 from the germline V gene are SGHRS and YFSETQ. V trimming: 3 bases; J trimming: 4 bases; junction bases outside the gene matches: 3. The CDR3 consists of 15 residues. For the CDR3, the DNA is TGCGCCAGCAGCTCACTAGCGGGGGGGCGAGAGACCCAGTACTTC. Residues: CASSSLAGGRETQYF.

This clonotype was detected many times. V gene TRBV7-2 combines with J gene TRBJ1-6; D not resolved. V lost 7 bases to trimming and J lost 0 bases, with 13 bases between them. CDR1 and CDR2 from the germline V gene are SGHTA and FQGNSA. This CDR3 comprises 16 residues. The CDR3 coding sequence is TGTGCCAGCAAGGAAGCAGTTAGCTCCTATAATTCACCCCTCCACTTT. Translation gives CASKEAVSSYNSPLHF.

This clonotype was counted many times. The V call is TRBV28, the J call TRBJ2-5, with unresolved D. V lost 1 base to trimming and J lost 2 bases, with 8 bases between them. The CDR3 is 14 amino acids. Germline-derived CDR1 and CDR2 are MDHEN and SYDVKM. CDR3 sequence reads: CASSLSGNQETQYF. The DNA for the CDR3 is TGTGCCAGCAGTTTATCAGGCAATCAAGAGACCCAGTACTTC.

The rearrangement links TRBV18 to TRBJ2-1, with D perhaps TRBD1 (6 bases). Germline CDR1 is KGHSH and CDR2 is LQKENI. The V end was cut by 6 bases, the J end by 3 bases, with 15 bases between. CDR3 length equals 15 residues. The CDR3 nucleotides read TGTGCCAGCTCTCCTTACCGGGACATCTACAATGAGCAGTTCTTC. Residues: CASSPYRDIYNEQFF.

The table lists this clonotype with a few counts. This chain uses TRBV27 with TRBJ2-3, with TRBD1 matching over 7 bases. Germline values: CDR1 MNHEY, CDR2 SMNVEV (reference sequence). The CDR3 runs to 15 residues. The ends lost 2 bases at V and 7 bases at J; junction bases unmatched: 9. CDR3 loop: CASSLQGQQSYTQYF. CDR3 DNA sequence: TGTGCCAGCAGTTTACAGGGACAGCAATCATATACGCAGTATTTT.

This chain uses TRBV19 with TRBJ1-5, with TRBD1 matching over 7 bases. After removal of 7 bases from V and 4 bases from J, the junction contained 4 bases not matched to a gene. This CDR3 comprises 13 residues. CDR1 and CDR2 from the germline V gene are LNHDA and SQIVND (reference sequence). In DNA, the CDR3 is TGTGCCAGTAAGGTGACAGGGAATCAGCCCCAGCATTTT. Protein product: CASKVTGNQPQHF.

This clonotype was seen a few times. The J gene is TRBJ1-2, the V gene TRBV18; 12 nucleotides match TRBD1. The germline V gene has CDR1 KGHSH and CDR2 LQKENI. The CDR3 is 16 amino acids. Trimming cost V 6 bases and J 4 bases; bases outside gene matches: 9. The CDR3, as DNA: TGTGCCAGCTCCCTCACCGGGACAGGGGGCTCCTATGGCTACACCTTC. This codes for CASSLTGTGGSYGYTF.

A remark on this clonotype: This likely came from a read error, as a far larger clone is one base away. The genes are TRBV19 and TRBJ2-1, with 7 bases that match TRBD1. Germline V lookup: CDR1 LNHDA, CDR2 SQIVND (reference sequence). The CDR3 totals 15 residues. Trimming removed 6 bases from V and 3 bases from J; junction bases left unmatched: 8. The CDR3 DNA reads as TGTGCCAGTAGAGCGGACAGGAGCTACTACAATGAGCAGTTCTTC. It is translated as CASRADRSYYNEQFF.

Worth noting for this clonotype: With a much larger clone just one base away, this may be a read error. Written as DNA, the CDR3 is TGTGCCAGCAGGTGGGCCGACAGGGTTTCTGGCGAGCAGTACTTC. Its protein is CASRWADRVSGEQYF. The rearrangement uses TRBV2 and TRBJ2-7; 7 nucleotides agree with TRBD1. CDR1 is SNHLY, CDR2 FYNNEI, per germline. After removal of 6 bases from V and 6 bases from J, the junction contained 14 bases not matched to a gene. This CDR3 comprises 15 residues.

This clonotype came up a few times. The rearrangement uses TRBV27 and TRBJ1-2, with 7 bases fitting TRBD1. Germline trimming cut 3 bases from V and 3 bases from J; bases unmatched to any gene: 4. CDR3 size: 14 residues. Germline values: CDR1 MNHEY, CDR2 SMNVEV (reference sequence). The CDR3 reads CASSFNRGDYGYTF. DNA of the CDR3: TGTGCCAGCAGTTTTAACAGGGGAGACTATGGCTACACCTTC.

The chain recombines TRBV2 with TRBJ1-6; 9 bases match TRBD1. The V and J ends lost 4 bases and 8 bases, in that order; junction bases with no gene match: 9. Germline V gene lookup returns CDR1 SNHLY and CDR2 FYNNEI. The length of the CDR3 is 16 residues. The DNA for the CDR3 is TGTGCCAGCAGTGCCCTGGGACAGGGAGGATATTCACCCCTCCACTTT. This translates into CASSALGQGGYSPLHF.

This clonotype was counted at least ten times. The rearrangement joins TRBV10-2 to TRBJ2-7, with TRBD1 as a possible D gene (5 bases). The CDR3 totals 13 residues. Trimming shortened V by 4 bases and J by 7 bases, and 14 bases separated the two germline ends. Per germline, CDR1 WSHSY and CDR2 SAAADI. The chain's CDR3 is CASSVGASWEQYF. The CDR3 DNA reads as TGCGCCAGCAGTGTAGGGGCTTCTTGGGAGCAGTACTTC.

This clonotype was counted between two and nine times. The CDR3 DNA is TGTGCCAGCAGCGGGTTGGAGGAAACGTATGGCTACACCTTC. Protein sequence: CASSGLEETYGYTF. The chain carries TRBV5-4 and TRBJ1-2; no clear D gene. V was clipped by 4 bases and J by 5 bases, with 15 bases between them. The germline gives CDR1 SGHNT, CDR2 YYREEE (reference sequence). The CDR3 loop spans 14 amino acids.

This clonotype was found many times. The CDR3 reads CASSGDSYEQYF. CDR3 bases: TGTGCCAGCAGTGGGGACAGCTACGAGCAGTACTTC. The V call is TRBV6-1, the J call TRBJ2-7, with 7 bases identical to TRBD1. The CDR3 has 12 amino acids. The V gene end was trimmed by 4 bases and the J gene end by 3 bases; junction bases not matched to a gene: 0. Germline V gene lookup returns CDR1 MNHNS and CDR2 SASEGT.

The chain has TRBV11-3 and TRBJ2-1; TRBD1 aligns across 8 bases. The ends lost 3 bases at V and 8 bases at J; junction bases unmatched: 6. Per the germline V gene, CDR1 is SGHNT and CDR2 is YENEEA. This CDR3 region has 14 residues. CDR3 sequence (DNA): TGTGCCAGCAGCTTTTTTCAGGGGGCCGATGAGCAGTTCTTC. Its translation is CASSFFQGADEQFF.

The gene calls are TRBV5-1 and TRBJ1-2; perhaps TRBD1 as D (5 bases). V was cut by 3 bases and J by 2 bases, with 11 bases left in between. Germline CDR1 and CDR2: SGHRS and YFSETQ. This CDR3 is 14 amino acids long. The CDR3 protein is CASSSDGANYGYTF. For the CDR3, the DNA is TGCGCCAGCAGCTCAGACGGGGCAAACTATGGCTACACCTTC.